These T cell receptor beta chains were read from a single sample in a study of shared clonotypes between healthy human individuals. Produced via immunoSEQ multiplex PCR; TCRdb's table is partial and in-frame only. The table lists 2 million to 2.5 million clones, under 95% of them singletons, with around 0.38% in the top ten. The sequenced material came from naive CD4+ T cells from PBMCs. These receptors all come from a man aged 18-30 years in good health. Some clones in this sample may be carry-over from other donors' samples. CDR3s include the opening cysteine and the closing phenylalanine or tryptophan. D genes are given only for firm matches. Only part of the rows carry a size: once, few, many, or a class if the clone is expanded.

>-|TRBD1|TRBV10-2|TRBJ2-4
TGCGCCAGCAGTGAGAGAATAGACAGGGCACAAATAGCCAAAAACATTCAGTACTTC
CASSERIDRAQIAKNIQYF
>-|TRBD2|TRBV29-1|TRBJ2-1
TGCAGCGCTGTAGGGGACAGGAGGACCCAGGGACTAGCGGGAGGGACACTATACAATGAGCAGTTCTTC
CSAVGDRRTQGLAGGTLYNEQFF
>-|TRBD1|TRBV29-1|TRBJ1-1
TGCAGCGTTCGTCCGGGACAGGGGGTGGCTGAAGCTTTCTTT
CSVRPGQGVAEAFF
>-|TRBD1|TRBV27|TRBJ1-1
TGTGCCAGCAGTCCGACAGGGGAGGTCACTGAAGCTTTCTTT
CASSPTGEVTEAFF
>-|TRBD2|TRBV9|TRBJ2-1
TGTGCCAGCAGCGTAGGCCTAGCGGGAGCTGTTGGCAATGAGCAGTTCTTC
CASSVGLAGAVGNEQFF
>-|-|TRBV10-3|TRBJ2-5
TGTGCCATCACTCGGGACACCCAAGAGACCCAGTACTTC
CAITRDTQETQYF
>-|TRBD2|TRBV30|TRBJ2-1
TGTGCCTGGAGGGCCGGGACTAGTATCCATGAGCAGTTCTTC
CAWRAGTSIHEQFF
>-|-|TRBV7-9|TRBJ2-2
TGTGCCAGCAGTACGACCGGGGAGCTGTTTTTT
CASSTTGELFF
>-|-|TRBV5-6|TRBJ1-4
TGTGCCAGCAGCTTCGGTCGGGGCTGGTATGAAAAACTGTTTTTT
CASSFGRGWYEKLFF
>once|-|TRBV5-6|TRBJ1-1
TGTGCCAGCAGCGTGAGCACTGAAGCTTTCTTT
CASSVSTEAFF
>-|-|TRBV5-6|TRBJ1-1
TGTGCCAGCAGCGCGGGAGACAGGATCACTGAAGCTTTCTTT
CASSAGDRITEAFF
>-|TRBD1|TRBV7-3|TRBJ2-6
TGTGCCAGCAGCCCGCGGACAGGGGCCGGGGCCAACGTCCTGACTTTC
CASSPRTGAGANVLTF